These 27 T cell receptor beta chains were sequenced from one sample in a study of shared clonotypes between healthy human individuals. Produced via immunoSEQ multiplex PCR; TCRdb's table is partial and in-frame only. The table lists about 2.3 million clones, around 90% of them singletons, with 0.3% to 0.45% in the top ten. The sample consisted of naive CD4+ T cells from PBMCs. Stated subset: CD45RA+ positively selected. The receptor set was obtained from a man in his late teens or twenties in good health. Some clones in this sample may be carry-over from other donors' samples.

The rearrangement joins TRBV5-1 to TRBJ2-7, with D perhaps being TRBD1 or TRBD2 (5 bases each). The CDR3 loop spans 15 amino acids. Per the germline V gene, CDR1 is SGHRS and CDR2 is YFSETQ. Trimming cost V 2 bases and J 7 bases, with 19 bases left between them. The CDR3 nucleotides read TGCGCCAGCAGCTTTATCGGGACCCCGCAGACGGAGCAGTACTTC. Its protein is CASSFIGTPQTEQYF.

This rearrangement joins TRBV4-1 to TRBJ1-1, with 7 positions matching TRBD1. Germline CDR1 reads MGHRA; CDR2 reads YSYEKL. This CDR3 has 13 residues. After removal of 6 bases from V and 4 bases from J, the junction contained 5 bases not matched to a gene. The CDR3 reads CASRAAGGTEAFF. In nucleotides, the CDR3 is TGCGCCAGCAGAGCCGCAGGGGGCACTGAAGCTTTCTTT.

The chain is built from TRBV28 and TRBJ1-4, with D perhaps TRBD1 (6 bases). The CDR3 has 16 residues. From germline, CDR1 is MDHEN and CDR2 SYDVKM. Trimming stripped 3 bases from V and 10 bases from J, with 21 bases between. The CDR3 spells CASSLGSGAVQGKLFF. The CDR3 nucleotides are TGTGCCAGCAGTTTGGGGTCAGGGGCTGTCCAAGGAAAACTGTTTTTT.

The gene calls are TRBV9 and TRBJ1-2; D not certain. The V gene's germline CDR1 is SGDLS and CDR2 YYNGEE. There are 15 residues in the CDR3. V lost 3 bases and J 8 bases, leaving 20 bases between the germline ends. CDR3 nucleotides: TGTGCCAGCAGCGCGACTCCCCAGACGTCCCACGGCTACACCTTC. Encoded protein: CASSATPQTSHGYTF.

The V gene is TRBV6-5, the J gene TRBJ2-1; the D is unclear. V dropped 5 bases and J dropped 3 bases, with 8 bases sitting between them. The CDR3 runs 13 residues. Germline loops: CDR1 MNHEY, CDR2 SVGAGI. In DNA, the CDR3 is TGTGCCAGCAGTGGGTCATTCTACAATGAGCAGTTCTTC. Translation: CASSGSFYNEQFF.

The rearrangement links TRBV9 to TRBJ2-5; D is perhaps TRBD1 (6 bases). V was pared by 1 base and J by 4 bases, with 11 bases between. This CDR3 has 14 amino acids. CDR1 is SGDLS and CDR2 is YYNGEE in the germline V gene. CDR3: CASSVRQDGETQYF. The CDR3 DNA follows: TGTGCCAGCAGCGTAAGACAGGACGGAGAGACCCAGTACTTC.

The rearrangement links TRBV4-2 to TRBJ2-5; the match to TRBD2 covers 7 bases. This CDR3 spans 14 amino acids. After removal of 5 bases from V and 1 base from J, the junction contained 4 bases not matched to a gene. Looked up from germline, CDR1 is LGHNA and CDR2 is YNFKEQ. CDR3 coding DNA: TGTGCCAGCAGCATGGCTAGCGGCCAAGAGACCCAGTACTTC. The encoded protein is CASSMASGQETQYF.

This chain joins TRBV5-6 and TRBJ2-7; D is undetermined. V lost 4 bases to trimming and J lost 3 bases, with 14 bases between them. The CDR3 spans 14 residues. Germline V lookup: CDR1 SGHDT, CDR2 YYEEEE. The CDR3 DNA reads as TGTGCCAGCAGCCTACTGACGGCGGTCTACGAGCAGTACTTC. The encoded protein is CASSLLTAVYEQYF. The entire variable domain, with the rest obtained from reference TRBV5-6 and TRBJ2-7, is as follows: DAGVTQSPTHLIKTRGQQVTLRCSPKSGHDTVSWYQQALGQGPQFIFQYYEEEERQRGNFPDRFSGHQFPNYSSELNVNALLLGDSALYLCASSLLTAVYEQYFGPGTRLTVT.

Worth noting for this clone: The same CDR3 is also encoded by other DNA sequences in this sample. The V gene is TRBV9, the J gene TRBJ2-7; the D is unclear. This CDR3 has 15 amino acids. Germline loops: CDR1 SGDLS, CDR2 YYNGEE. Deletions cut 0 bases from V and 2 bases from J, with 12 bases between. In nucleotides, the CDR3 is TGTGCCAGCAGCGTAGCTGGCTCCCTCCCCTACGAGCAGTACTTC. Protein product: CASSVAGSLPYEQYF.

The chain couples TRBV6-4 to TRBJ2-4, with 8 bases matching TRBD1. There are 16 residues in the CDR3. The junction had 11 bases not matched to a gene; V was cut back by 3 bases and J by 7 bases. CDR1 is MRHNA and CDR2 is SNTAGT in the germline V gene. The CDR3 protein is CASSDFRGQLRNIQYF. In nucleotides, the CDR3 is TGTGCCAGCAGTGATTTCAGGGGGCAGTTACGGAACATTCAGTACTTC.

The chain uses TRBV28 and TRBJ1-5, with TRBD1 as a possible D gene (6 bases). With 7 bases removed from V and 7 bases from J, the gap between germline ends came to 29 bases. Germline V lookup: CDR1 MDHEN, CDR2 SYDVKM. The CDR3 has 18 amino acids. CDR3 region: CASIPAAGGRVFPQPQHF. CDR3 DNA: TGTGCCAGCATCCCCGCCGCGGGGGGGCGCGTTTTTCCGCAGCCCCAGCATTTT.

The genes are TRBV2 and TRBJ2-7; D might be TRBD2 (6 bases). The CDR3 length is 14 residues. CDR1 and CDR2 from the germline V gene are SNHLY and FYNNEI. Trimming shortened V by 2 bases and J by 4 bases, and 12 bases separated the two germline ends. The CDR3 region has the DNA TGTGCCAGCAGTGAATCCCGCCGGGGGTACGAGCAGTACTTC. Encoded protein: CASSESRRGYEQYF.

The chain employs TRBV6-1 and TRBJ1-4; 9 bases line up with TRBD1. The CDR3 totals 14 residues. CDR1 MNHNS and CDR2 SASEGT come from the germline V gene. Unmatched junction bases numbered 6, after V lost 6 bases and J lost 7 bases. The CDR3, as DNA: TGTGCCAGCAGAGTCGGACAGGGGACTGAAAAACTGTTTTTT. It specifies CASRVGQGTEKLFF.

The chain's CDR3 is CATRTGASYEQYF. The CDR3 coding sequence is TGTGCCACCAGAACCGGGGCCTCCTACGAGCAGTACTTC. This chain connects TRBV6-5 to TRBJ2-7; the D call may be TRBD1 or TRBD2 (5 bases each). In germline, CDR1 is MNHEY, CDR2 SVGAGI. The CDR3 totals 13 residues. Trimming removed 10 bases at V and 0 bases at J, with 13 bases between.

The chain combines TRBV5-1 with TRBJ1-2; TRBD1 is a possible D gene (6 bases). The CDR3 has 12 amino acids. Germline V CDR1 and CDR2: SGHRS, YFSETQ. Between the trimmed V and J ends, which lost 0 bases and 10 bases, there was a span of 10 bases. The CDR3 sequence: CASSLVQGDYTF. The CDR3 region has the DNA TGCGCCAGCAGCTTGGTACAGGGAGACTACACCTTC.

The chain employs TRBV20-1 and TRBJ2-5; D is undetermined. This CDR3 is built from 11 residues. Per the germline V gene, CDR1 is DFQATT and CDR2 is SNEGSKA (reference sequence). V was pared by 4 bases and J by 2 bases, with 5 bases between. The CDR3 reads CSAKRQETQYF. Here the CDR3 DNA reads TGCAGTGCTAAAAGGCAAGAGACCCAGTACTTC.

J is TRBJ2-5 and V is TRBV28; D is tentatively TRBD1 or TRBD2 (5 bases each). The germline CDR1 and CDR2 sequences are MDHEN and SYDVKM. With 2 bases removed from V and 0 bases from J, the gap between germline ends came to 19 bases. The CDR3 consists of 18 residues. The CDR3 region has the DNA TGTGCCAGCAGTTTAGGGCTCCAGGGAGTAAGCTACCAAGAGACCCAGTACTTC. Protein product: CASSLGLQGVSYQETQYF.

The gene calls are TRBV18 and TRBJ2-1; TRBD2 matches 9 bases. In germline, CDR1 is KGHSH, CDR2 LQKENI. The trim removed 8 bases at V and 5 bases at J, leaving 16 bases unmatched. The CDR3 sequence is 17 residues long. Here the CDR3 DNA reads TGTGCCAGCGCATCTCCAGTGGGGACTAGCTACCACAATGAGCAGTTCTTC. Its protein is CASASPVGTSYHNEQFF.

The rearrangement links TRBV5-4 to TRBJ2-3, with D unclear. The CDR3 length is 15 residues. Trimming left V 1 base short and J 0 bases short, with 9 bases between. Germline loops: CDR1 SGHNT, CDR2 YYREEE (reference sequence). CDR3 amino acids: CASSLSARSTDTQYF. CDR3 bases: TGTGCCAGCAGCTTGTCTGCGCGTAGCACAGATACGCAGTATTTT.

This clone has only one observation. The chain has TRBV6-4 and TRBJ2-2; 8 bases are shared with TRBD1. The V segment lost 7 bases and the J segment 6 bases; nucleotides outside the gene matches: 13. The V gene's germline CDR1 is MRHNA and CDR2 SNTAGT. The CDR3 length is 16 residues. The CDR3 DNA reads as TGTGCCAGCAACTCTTTGGGACAGGCACCGCCCGGGGAGCTGTTTTTT. Protein: CASNSLGQAPPGELFF.

Turning to this clone: Different DNA sequences within this sample yield the same CDR3. The CDR3 nucleotides read TGTGCCAGCAGTGAGGGAAGGGCGAGCACAGATACGCAGTATTTT. It is translated as CASSEGRASTDTQYF. The chain links TRBV2 to TRBJ2-3; the D is unclear. This CDR3 is 15 amino acids long. Trimming pared 3 bases from V and 0 bases from J, leaving 10 bases between. CDR1 and CDR2 (germline): SNHLY, FYNNEI.

Concerning this clone itself: Distinct nucleotide sequences in the sample also encode this CDR3. The V gene is TRBV9, the J gene TRBJ2-7; 11 bases are shared with TRBD1. Trimming at V came to 4 bases and at J to 4 bases, leaving 4 bases not matched to a gene. Germline lookup yields CDR1 SGDLS and CDR2 YYNGEE. CDR3 length: 14 residues. In DNA, the CDR3 is TGTGCCAGCAGCTCAGGACAGGGGGCGTACGAGCAGTACTTC. This codes for CASSSGQGAYEQYF.

The CDR3 sequence: CASSLDMGRETQYF. In nucleotides, the CDR3 is TGTGCCAGCAGCTTAGACATGGGCCGGGAGACCCAGTACTTC. The rearrangement uses TRBV7-9 and TRBJ2-5; D unresolved. The CDR3 runs 14 residues. Trimming cost V 1 base and J 5 bases, with 11 bases left between them. Germline V lookup: CDR1 SEHNR, CDR2 FQNEAQ (reference sequence).

The chain joins TRBV27 to TRBJ2-7; D gene uncertain. This CDR3 is built from 14 residues. Looked up from germline, CDR1 is MNHEY and CDR2 is SMNVEV (reference sequence). With 1 base removed from V and 0 bases from J, the gap between germline ends came to 7 bases. The CDR3 DNA reads TGTGCCAGCAGTTTATGGGCCACCTCCTACGAGCAGTACTTC. It encodes CASSLWATSYEQYF.

The chain couples TRBV28 to TRBJ1-5, with D hard to call. V dropped 7 bases and J dropped 4 bases, with 8 bases sitting between them. The germline CDR1 and CDR2 sequences are MDHEN and SYDVKM. The CDR3 sequence is 12 residues long. The CDR3 DNA is TGTGCCAGCACCCCACTAAATCAGCCCCAGCATTTT. Translated: CASTPLNQPQHF.

The rearrangement links TRBV28 to TRBJ2-7; D possibly corresponds to TRBD2 (5 bases). The CDR3 consists of 12 residues. Germline loops: CDR1 MDHEN, CDR2 SYDVKM. Between the trimmed V and J ends, which lost 9 bases and 2 bases, there was a span of 11 bases. CDR3 DNA: TGTGCCAGAATACTAGTTCCCTACGAGCAGTACTTC. Amino acid sequence: CARILVPYEQYF.

This clone was counted once. V gene TRBV2 combines with J gene TRBJ1-2, with TRBD1 matching over 8 bases. In germline, CDR1 is SNHLY, CDR2 FYNNEI. The J segment lost 0 bases and the V segment lost 7 bases, leaving 7 bases of the junction unmatched. The CDR3 is made up of 15 amino acids. The CDR3 spells CASIGQGASNYGYTF. CDR3 DNA: TGTGCCAGCATCGGACAGGGAGCCTCTAACTATGGCTACACCTTC.